This T cell receptor beta chain emerged from a study of tumor and adjacent non-tumor tissue in lung cancer. Study-wide context: The cohort had about 12 adenocarcinoma, a couple of squamous cell and 1 small cell patients. Each sample yielded about 4.17 million productive TCRbeta reads on average.

The study, taken as a whole, reports: Tumor repertoires had a smaller top 100 clone share than normal lung. Significantly higher TCR diversity was found in tumor than normal lung.

Comment on this clonotype: No antigen is known for it. A read error may account for a junction end that differs from germline.

Germline lookup yields CDR1 SGHRS and CDR2 YFSETQ. This CDR3 spans 18 amino acids. Three rounds of nested PCR, following a modified ARM-PCR protocol, produced the TCRbeta library. TCRdb ran MiXCR on the multiplex PCR reads and lists one entry per CDR3 protein. The sample lists some 200,000 distinct CDR3 sequences, 60% to 85% occurring once. The template was RNA from unsorted bulk tissue. The gene calls are TRBV5-1 and TRBJ2-1; the match to TRBD2 covers 8 bases. This sequence originates from a man aged 55 to 69 with non-small cell lung cancer. Sample: lung tumor tissue. CDR3 region: CTSSLGLGDFSSYNEQFF. DNA for the CDR3: TGCACCAGCAGCTTGGGACTAGGGGACTTCAGCTCCTACAATGAGCAGTTCTTC.